This passage covers 22 T cell receptor beta chains from one sample sequenced in a study of response to subunit inactivated influenza vaccine. One entry per CDR3 protein results from TCRdb running MiXCR on the RT-PCR reads. The profile covers about 500,000 distinct CDR3 sequences, with 7.2% appearing a single time and about an eighth taken by the ten largest. The specimen comprised PBMCs from blood, sampled approximately 25 months after vaccination. These receptors all stem from a man aged 45-69 years who received an inactivated influenza vaccine.

This clonotype was picked up many times. V is TRBV27 and J is TRBJ2-3; D not resolved. Germline V gives CDR1 MNHEY, CDR2 SMNVEV (reference sequence). V was pared by 7 bases and J by 2 bases, with 7 bases between. The CDR3 totals 12 residues. The CDR3 DNA sequence: TGTGCCAGCACCCCCTTCACAGATACGCAGTATTTT. Translating gives CASTPFTDTQYF.

This clonotype was observed a handful of times. The V gene is TRBV6-1, the J gene TRBJ2-5; 7 nucleotides match TRBD1. This CDR3 has 16 amino acids. The germline gives CDR1 MNHNS, CDR2 SASEGT. V gave up 3 bases and J gave up 6 bases; unmatched junction bases: 13. CDR3 in amino acids: CASSESHRGPRKTQYF. Written as DNA, the CDR3 is TGTGCCAGCAGTGAGTCCCACAGGGGCCCTAGGAAGACCCAGTACTTC.

The table lists this clonotype with many counts. The rearrangement joins TRBV11-2 to TRBJ2-1, with TRBD2 matching 11 bases. This CDR3 is built from 22 residues. Germline CDR1 reads SGHAT; CDR2 reads FQNNGV. V lost 0 bases, J lost 4 bases, and 20 bases stayed unmatched. The CDR3 bases are TGTGCCAGCAGCTTAGAAGGAGGGTTTAGCGGGAGGGCCTCACCCCTGTACAATGAGCAGTTCTTC. It encodes CASSLEGGFSGRASPLYNEQFF. The entire variable domain, with the rest obtained from reference TRBV11-2 and TRBJ2-1, is as follows: EAGVAQSPRYKIIEKRQSVAFWCNPISGHATLYWYQQILGQGPKLLIQFQNNGVVDDSQLPKDRFSAERLKGVDSTLKIQPAKLEDSAVYLCASSLEGGFSGRASPLYNEQFFGPGTRLTVL.

The sample holds a few counts of this clonotype. V gene TRBV7-2 combines with J gene TRBJ2-7, with D maybe TRBD1 (6 bases). V was cut by 0 bases and J by 3 bases, with 12 bases left in between. Germline loops: CDR1 SGHTA, CDR2 FQGNSA. CDR3 length equals 15 residues. The CDR3: CASSLAGGTGYEQYF. The CDR3 DNA sequence: TGTGCCAGCAGCTTAGCTGGGGGCACGGGCTACGAGCAGTACTTC. Looking up the rest from reference TRBV7-2 and TRBJ2-7 gives the full variable domain: GAGVSQSPSNKVTEKGKDVELRCDPISGHTALYWYRQSLGQGLEFLIYFQGNSAPDKSGLPSDRFSAERTGGSVSTLTIQRTQQEDSAVYLCASSLAGGTGYEQYFGPGTRLTVT.

In this sample, this clonotype turned up a few times. V is TRBV5-1 and J is TRBJ2-6; perhaps TRBD2 as D (5 bases). V lost 1 base and J lost 1, with 9 bases in between. There are 16 residues in the CDR3. The V gene's germline CDR1 is SGHRS and CDR2 YFSETQ. As DNA, the CDR3 is TGCGCCAGCAGCTTGTTCGCGGGTTCTGGGGCCAACGTCCTGACTTTC. Its translation: CASSLFAGSGANVLTF.

Ten or more counts support this clonotype. The rearrangement joins TRBV7-8 to TRBJ1-5, with D possibly being TRBD1 (5 bases). From germline, CDR1 is SGHVS and CDR2 FQNEAQ. The CDR3 covers 15 residues. The ends were cut back, 7 bases at V and 0 bases at J, with 13 bases in the middle. The CDR3 here is CASTPWGYSNQPQHF. For the CDR3, the DNA is TGTGCCAGCACCCCGTGGGGGTATAGCAATCAGCCCCAGCATTTT.

Only a few counts were recorded for this clonotype. J is TRBJ2-1 and V is TRBV6-2 or TRBV6-3, with 13 positions matching TRBD2. The CDR3 is 15 residues long. V shed 6 bases and J 12 bases; nucleotides not matched to a gene: 11. Germline V gene data show CDR1 as MNHEY and CDR2 as SVGEGT. DNA of the CDR3: TGTGCCAGCAGCTCCGGGACTAGCGGGATGCTGTCGCAGTTCTTC. This gives the protein CASSSGTSGMLSQFF.

This clonotype was seen more than once but under ten times. This chain joins TRBV12-3 or TRBV12-4 and TRBJ2-2; D is unclear. The CDR3 spans 15 residues. V lost 7 bases, J lost 5 bases, and 17 bases lay in between. The CDR3 bases are TGTGCCAGCACCCAAATGCGCCTTGGGACCGGGGAGCTGTTTTTT. Translated, it gives CASTQMRLGTGELFF.

The chain has TRBV29-1 and TRBJ2-3, with D hard to call. V was pared by 2 bases and J by 4 bases, with 10 bases between. Germline CDR1 SQVTM, CDR2 ANQGSEA. The CDR3 consists of 13 residues. Here the CDR3 DNA reads TGCAGCGTTGAATGGTTGGAAGCAGATACGCAGTATTTT. It yields the protein CSVEWLEADTQYF.

The gene calls are TRBV5-1 and TRBJ1-1; 10 bases align to TRBD1. The J segment lost 1 base and the V segment lost 4 bases, leaving 4 bases of the junction unmatched. This CDR3 contains 15 residues. Germline assignment: CDR1 SGHRS and CDR2 YFSETQ. The chain's CDR3 is CASSPRQGANTEAFF. CDR3 DNA: TGCGCCAGCAGCCCCCGACAGGGGGCGAACACTGAAGCTTTCTTT.

The rearrangement uses TRBV20-1 and TRBJ2-3; D may be TRBD2 (5 bases). Germline CDR1 and CDR2: DFQATT and SNEGSKA (reference sequence). V was clipped by 3 bases and J by 1 base, with 14 bases between them. The CDR3 totals 15 residues. CDR3 bases: TGCAGTGCTAGCCGACTACGAAGCGGCACAGATACGCAGTATTTT. It encodes CSASRLRSGTDTQYF.

There are a few counts of this clonotype. The chain links TRBV6-1 to TRBJ2-1, with 7 nucleotides matching TRBD2. CDR3 length: 14 amino acids. V lost 8 bases and J lost 10; bases outside the gene matches: 14. Germline values: CDR1 MNHNS, CDR2 SASEGT. CDR3 loop: CASGREGWPGEQFF. CDR3 coding DNA: TGTGCCAGCGGTAGGGAGGGCTGGCCCGGGGAGCAGTTCTTC.

The genes are TRBV6-5 and TRBJ2-2; TRBD2 might be the D (6 bases). CDR3 length equals 16 residues. The germline V gene has CDR1 MNHEY and CDR2 SVGAGI. V gave up 10 bases and J gave up 0 bases, with 18 bases separating them. In nucleotides, the CDR3 is TGTGCCAACAGACACTCCGGGACTGCGAACACCGGGGAGCTGTTTTTT. Translating gives CANRHSGTANTGELFF.

The chain uses TRBV18 and TRBJ1-1, with 7 bases identical to TRBD1. The CDR3 contains 15 residues. The V and J ends lost 6 bases and 4 bases, in that order; junction bases with no gene match: 11. CDR1 KGHSH and CDR2 LQKENI come from the germline V gene. For the CDR3, the DNA is TGTGCCAGCTCTTCGAGACAGGGTGATACCACTGAAGCTTTCTTT. This gives the protein CASSSRQGDTTEAFF.

This clonotype was detected a few times. The genes are TRBV18 and TRBJ2-7; D is perhaps TRBD1 (5 bases). V was trimmed by 3 bases and J by 3 bases, leaving 12 bases between them. In germline, CDR1 is KGHSH, CDR2 LQKENI. The CDR3 contains 14 residues. The CDR3 nucleotides are TGTGCCAGCTCACCGGGGCTAACGGGCTACGAGCAGTACTTC. Amino acid sequence: CASSPGLTGYEQYF.

In its sample, this clonotype was seen many times. The gene calls are TRBV12-3 or TRBV12-4 and TRBJ2-1, with D perhaps matching TRBD1 or TRBD2 (6 bases each). Trimming took 3 bases from V and 6 from J, leaving 18 bases between them. The CDR3 contains 16 residues. The CDR3 is CASSLGGRVVVNEQFF. The CDR3 bases are TGTGCCAGCAGTTTGGGGGGCAGGGTAGTGGTCAATGAGCAGTTCTTC.

This clonotype was seen many times. The gene calls are TRBV2 and TRBJ2-5, with TRBD1 as a possible D gene (5 bases). Germline V CDR1 and CDR2: SNHLY, FYNNEI. V gave up 2 bases and J gave up 5 bases, with 15 bases separating them. The CDR3 has 15 amino acids. In nucleotides, the CDR3 is TGTGCCAGCAGTGAACCTTTTAGGGGCGTCGAGACCCAGTACTTC. Residues: CASSEPFRGVETQYF.

This clonotype was counted many times. The V and J genes are TRBV6-2 or TRBV6-3 and TRBJ1-2; D gene uncertain. The CDR3 has 13 amino acids. CDR1 is MNHEY and CDR2 is SVGEGT in the germline V gene. V was clipped by 7 bases and J by 0 bases, with 9 bases between them. CDR3 sequence: CASTDGTNYGYTF. The CDR3, as DNA: TGTGCCAGCACCGACGGGACTAACTATGGCTACACCTTC.

This clonotype was counted between two and nine times. This chain's CDR3 is CASSQDWDGGKDEQYF. The DNA of the CDR3 is TGTGCCAGCAGCCAAGATTGGGACGGGGGTAAAGACGAGCAGTACTTC. V gene TRBV4-2 combines with J gene TRBJ2-7, with D maybe TRBD2 (6 bases). Germline assignment: CDR1 LGHNA and CDR2 YNFKEQ. The CDR3 is 16 amino acids. V was pared by 0 bases and J by 5 bases, with 17 bases between.

For the CDR3, the DNA is TGTGCCAGCAGTCCCTCGACAGGGGCCAGAGAGACCCAGTACTTC. Translated: CASSPSTGARETQYF. The rearrangement uses TRBV12-3 or TRBV12-4 and TRBJ2-5, with 8 bases that match TRBD1. V lost 5 bases to trimming and J lost 4 bases; unmatched junction nucleotides: 9. The CDR3 runs 15 residues.

The chain recombines TRBV5-1 with TRBJ2-6; D is undetermined. CDR1 SGHRS and CDR2 YFSETQ come from the germline V gene. The CDR3 totals 17 residues. V lost 0 bases and J 2 bases, leaving 12 bases between the germline ends. The CDR3 DNA sequence: TGCGCCAGCAGCTTGGAACTCTCCAGCACTGGGGCCAACGTCCTGACTTTC. It codes for CASSLELSSTGANVLTF.

This clonotype came up many times. The V and J genes are TRBV20-1 and TRBJ2-5, with TRBD1 matching 7 bases. CDR1 and CDR2 (germline): DFQATT, SNEGSKA (reference sequence). The junction had 8 bases not matched to a gene; V was cut back by 6 bases and J by 1 base. The CDR3 is made up of 14 amino acids. The CDR3 region has the DNA TGCAGTGCCGAAACTGGGACAGTCCAAGAGACCCAGTACTTC. Translating it yields CSAETGTVQETQYF.